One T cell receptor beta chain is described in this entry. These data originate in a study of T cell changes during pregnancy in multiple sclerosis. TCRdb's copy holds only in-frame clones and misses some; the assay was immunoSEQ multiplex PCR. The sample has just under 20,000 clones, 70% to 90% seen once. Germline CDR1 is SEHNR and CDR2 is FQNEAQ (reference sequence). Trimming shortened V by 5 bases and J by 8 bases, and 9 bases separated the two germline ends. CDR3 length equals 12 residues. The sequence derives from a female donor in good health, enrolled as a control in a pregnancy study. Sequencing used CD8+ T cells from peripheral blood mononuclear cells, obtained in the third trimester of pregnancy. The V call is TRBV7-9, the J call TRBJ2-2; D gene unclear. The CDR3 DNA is TGTGCCAGCAGCCGCACTGCGGGGGAGCTGTTTTTT. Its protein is CASSRTAGELFF. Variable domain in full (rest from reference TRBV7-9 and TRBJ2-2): DTGVSQNPRHKITKRGQNVTFRCDPISEHNRLYWYRQTLGQGPEFLTYFQNEAQLEKSRLLSDRFSAERPKGSFSTLEIQRTEQGDSAMYLCASSRTAGELFFGEGSRLTVL.